These T cell receptor beta chains were read from a single sample in a study of control samples from healthy donors and cancer patients. Clones were sequenced by immunoSEQ multiplex PCR, and TCRdb holds only the in-frame ones, with some missing. The table records approximately 52,000 clones, approximately 86% of them present only once. The specimen sequenced was PBMCs. These receptors all stem from a man between 60 and 70 years old with head and neck cancer. The CDR3 runs from the conserved cysteine through the conserved F or W. D genes are given only for firm matches. Expanded clones are given a class, and other clones once, few, many or no size at all.

-	TRBJ1-6	TRBV28	-	CASSLSGQDNSPLHF	TGTGCCAGCAGTTTATCGGGACAAGATAATTCACCCCTCCACTTT
-	TRBJ2-1	TRBV11-3	-	CASSPLRTSSYNEQFF	TGTGCCAGCAGCCCTTTAAGGACCTCCTCCTACAATGAGCAGTTCTTC
-	TRBJ2-3	TRBV10-3	-	CAISDTGPTDTQYF	TGTGCCATCAGTGACACGGGTCCCACAGATACGCAGTATTTT
-	TRBJ1-5	TRBV6-5	-	CASSRTQGPQHF	TGTGCCAGCAGCCGTACCCAGGGACCCCAGCATTTT
-	TRBJ2-5	TRBV6-5	once	CASSYSANGAETQYF	TGTGCCAGCAGTTACTCGGCTAACGGGGCAGAGACCCAGTACTTC
-	TRBJ2-1	TRBV28	-	CASRRQGNYNEQFF	TGTGCCAGCAGGCGGCAGGGTAACTACAATGAGCAGTTCTTC
TRBD1	TRBJ2-3	TRBV6-1	-	CASSGPTGGRTDTQYF	TGTGCCAGCAGTGGACCGACAGGGGGCCGGACAGATACGCAGTATTTT
-	TRBJ2-7	TRBV18	once	CASSPDGTQYTKQYF	TGTGCCAGCTCACCAGACGGGACACAGTATACGAAGCAGTACTTC
TRBD1	TRBJ1-5	TRBV5-1	-	CASSLDRGANQPQHF	TGCGCCAGCAGCTTGGACAGGGGGGCCAATCAGCCCCAGCATTTT
TRBD1	TRBJ1-6	TRBV5-5	-	CASSLLAGGNSPLHF	TGTGCCAGCAGCTTGTTGGCAGGGGGGAATTCACCCCTCCACTTT
-	TRBJ1-1	TRBV7-8	-	CASSLDGGPVTEAFF	TGTGCCAGCAGCTTAGATGGGGGGCCGGTAACTGAAGCTTTCTTT
-	TRBJ2-7	TRBV23-1	-	CASSLSDQHSYEQYF	TGCGCCAGCAGTCTCTCCGACCAACACTCCTACGAGCAGTACTTC
-	TRBJ2-5	TRBV5-1	-	CASSLEDRKETQYF	TGCGCCAGCAGCTTGGAGGACAGAAAAGAGACCCAGTACTTC
-	TRBJ2-1	TRBV24-1	-	CATSDPRTVGNEQFF	TGTGCCACCAGTGACCCTCGGACAGTAGGGAATGAGCAGTTCTTC